The 4 T cell receptor beta chains below come from one sample, sequenced in a study of blood T cells in healthy people across ages. Then a second PCR, running roughly 7 to 11 cycles, was carried out with a sample-barcoded 5' primer and a J-beta primer mix. One entry per CDR3 protein results from TCRdb running MiXCR on the 5' RACE reads. The data show 1,500,000 or so distinct CDR3 sequences, about 45% seen once. Sequencing input: blood. Receptors were obtained from a woman under 30 in good health.

A few counts support this clonotype. The chain is built from TRBV12-3 or TRBV12-4 and TRBJ2-3, with D perhaps TRBD1 or TRBD2 (5 bases each). The V end lost 7 bases, the J end lost 5 bases, and 10 bases lay between the germline ends. The CDR3 spans 12 residues. In DNA, the CDR3 is TGTGCCAGCACCCGGGGCAAAGATACGCAGTATTTT. This codes for CASTRGKDTQYF.

This clonotype was found a few times. The chain couples TRBV29-1 to TRBJ2-5; D might be TRBD1 (6 bases). The CDR3 is 13 residues long. Germline loops: CDR1 SQVTM, CDR2 ANQGSEA. V lost 3 bases and J lost 5, with 13 bases in between. This CDR3 reads CSVETGPGETQYF. As DNA, the CDR3 is TGCAGCGTTGAGACAGGTCCGGGGGAGACCCAGTACTTC.

This sequence joins TRBV4-3 and TRBJ2-7; D remains ambiguous. The DNA end is a closer match to TRBJ2-5, so the J assignment may be wrong. Germline CDR1 reads LGHNA; CDR2 reads YSLEER. This CDR3 region has 16 residues. This CDR3 is CASSQDRRMVGETQYF. For the CDR3, the DNA is TGCGCCAGCAGCCAAGATAGGCGGATGGTAGGAGAGACCCAGTACTTC.

Details on this clonotype: A read error is possible here, since a much larger clone lies one base away. The rearrangement joins TRBV12-3 or TRBV12-4 to TRBJ1-1; D may be TRBD1 (5 bases). This CDR3 has 13 residues. V gave up 9 bases and J gave up 10 bases, with 21 bases separating them. The CDR3 region is CARSVEGSLLAFF. CDR3 coding DNA: TGTGCCAGAAGTGTGGAGGGGAGCTTGTTAGCTTTCTTT.